What follows are 29 T cell receptor beta chains derived from one specimen sequenced in a study of T-cell reconstitution after alpha-beta-depleted transplantation in children. Researchers prepared the TCRbeta library using unique molecular identifiers, the study reports. TCRdb passed the PCR reads through MiXCR, listing each CDR3 protein once. The sample contains about 580,000 distinct CDR3 sequences, 25% to 30% of which appear only once. The source was PBMCs, collected before TCRalphabeta/CD19-depleted stem cell transplant. The receptors stem from a boy younger than two with Wiskott-Aldrich syndrome, due to receive a stem cell transplant.

This clonotype was found a few times. The genes are TRBV6-1 and TRBJ1-2, with a weak D call TRBD1 (5 bases). This CDR3 spans 15 amino acids. V was pared by 2 bases and J by 0 bases, with 10 bases between. Per the germline V gene, CDR1 is MNHNS and CDR2 is SASEGT. The DNA for the CDR3 is TGTGCCAGCAGTGAATTTTCGGGGCCTAACTATGGCTACACCTTC. This sequence encodes CASSEFSGPNYGYTF.

The rearrangement joins TRBV6-6 to TRBJ1-2, with D perhaps matching TRBD1 (5 bases). This CDR3 region has 10 residues. V lost 5 bases to trimming and J lost 8 bases, with 6 bases between them. Germline values: CDR1 MNHNY, CDR2 SVGAGI (reference sequence). CDR3 amino acids: CASSRDGYTF. The DNA of the CDR3 is TGTGCCAGCAGTCGGGACGGCTACACCTTC.

This clonotype was observed a handful of times. The rearrangement joins TRBV9 to TRBJ2-7; perhaps TRBD1 as D (5 bases). The CDR3 contains 15 residues. The ends were cut back, 0 bases at V and 2 bases at J, with 12 bases in the middle. Germline assignment: CDR1 SGDLS and CDR2 YYNGEE. The chain's CDR3 is CASSVAIGATYEQYF. DNA for the CDR3: TGTGCCAGCAGCGTAGCAATAGGGGCTACCTACGAGCAGTACTTC.

This clonotype showed up just a few times. CDR3 sequence: CSAREGSGSTSIYEQYF. CDR3 nucleotides: TGCAGTGCTAGAGAGGGTAGCGGGAGTACTTCTATTTACGAGCAGTACTTC. The J gene is TRBJ2-7, the V gene TRBV20-1, with 9 bases fitting TRBD2. Germline V gene lookup returns CDR1 DFQATT and CDR2 SNEGSKA (reference sequence). The CDR3 loop spans 17 amino acids. V shed 0 bases and J 4 bases; nucleotides not matched to a gene: 13.

The CDR3 sequence: CASSLGYRADEQFF. CDR3 DNA: TGCGCCAGCAGCTTGGGGTATCGAGCGGATGAGCAGTTCTTC. This chain uses TRBV5-1 with TRBJ2-1; the D gene is possibly TRBD2 (5 bases). Trimming left V 0 bases short and J 8 bases short, with 12 bases between. The V gene's germline CDR1 is SGHRS and CDR2 YFSETQ. This CDR3 spans 14 amino acids.

There are a few counts of this clonotype. The chain's CDR3 is CASSLQRVAAPLHF. The CDR3 DNA is TGTGCCAGCAGCCTCCAAAGGGTCGCAGCACCCCTCCACTTT. The chain employs TRBV14 and TRBJ1-6; D is undetermined. This CDR3 is built from 14 residues. Trimming took off 4 bases at V and 11 bases at J, with 15 bases between the two ends. Germline-derived CDR1 and CDR2 are SGHDN and FVKESK.

This clonotype was seen a few times. The genes are TRBV6-6 and TRBJ2-3; D could derive from TRBD1 or TRBD2 (5 bases each). The CDR3 is 12 amino acids. V shed 6 bases and J shed 6 bases, with 10 bases lying between them. The germline CDR1 and CDR2 sequences are MNHNY and SVGAGI (reference sequence). This CDR3 reads CASRGPGDTQYF. CDR3 DNA: TGTGCCAGCAGGGGACCGGGCGATACGCAGTATTTT.

V is TRBV20-1 and J is TRBJ1-5; D gene unclear. Trimming took 5 bases from V and 10 from J, leaving 9 bases between them. Looked up from germline, CDR1 is DFQATT and CDR2 is SNEGSKA (reference sequence). CDR3 size: 10 residues. The CDR3 region is CSAGSGPQHF. The CDR3 DNA is TGCAGTGCTGGCTCTGGTCCCCAGCATTTT.

This chain uses TRBV7-9 with TRBJ1-3, with D possibly TRBD1 on 5 matching bases. The V and J ends lost 5 bases and 8 bases respectively, with 16 bases between them. CDR3 length: 14 amino acids. CDR1 SEHNR and CDR2 FQNEAQ come from the germline V gene (reference sequence). CDR3 sequence (DNA): TGTGCCAGCAGCGCGGGACGGGAAAGGGACACCATATATTTT. Translating it yields CASSAGRERDTIYF.

This clonotype was seen a handful of times. V gene TRBV5-1 combines with J gene TRBJ1-3; 10 bases match TRBD1. This CDR3 spans 18 amino acids. CDR1 and CDR2 from the germline V gene are SGHRS and YFSETQ. V dropped 4 bases and J dropped 0; count of bases not matched to a gene: 10. The DNA of the CDR3 is TGCGCCAGCAGCCTGGCCGGGACAGGGGTCTACTCTGGAAACACCATATATTTT. It codes for CASSLAGTGVYSGNTIYF.

This clonotype has just a few counts. The CDR3 end shows no conserved phenylalanine or tryptophan, and so a read error is likely. The limits of the CDR3 on the DNA are not certain, so only TCRdb's listed CDR3 is given. V and J are TRBV15 and TRBJ2-1. A total of 10 residues make up the CDR3, ends included. The germline V gene encodes CDR1 LNHNV and CDR2 YYDKDF (reference sequence). The CDR3 sequence is CATSRDRRWS.

The table lists this clonotype with many counts. The chain joins TRBV14 to TRBJ2-7, with a weak D call TRBD2 (5 bases). This CDR3 contains 12 residues. Between the trimmed V and J ends, which lost 8 bases and 2 bases, there was a span of 10 bases. CDR1 and CDR2 from the germline V gene are SGHDN and FVKESK. CDR3 DNA sequence: TGTGCCAGCGCAGCGGACCCCTACGAGCAGTACTTC. It codes for CASAADPYEQYF. Full variable domain (rest looked up from reference TRBV14 and TRBJ2-7): EAGVTQFPSHSVIEKGQTVTLRCDPISGHDNLYWYRRVMGKEIKFLLHFVKESKQDESGMPNNRFLAERTGGTYSTLKVQPAELEDSGVYFCASAADPYEQYFGPGTRLTVT.

In this sample, this clonotype turned up a few times. J is TRBJ2-3 and V is TRBV5-1; D gene ambiguous. Trimming took 4 bases from V and 7 from J, leaving 13 bases between them. CDR1 and CDR2 (germline): SGHRS, YFSETQ. The length of the CDR3 is 13 residues. The CDR3 nucleotides read TGCGCCAGCAGCCACCCCGACGGATATACGCAGTATTTT. This codes for CASSHPDGYTQYF. The full variable domain, completed using reference TRBV5-1 and TRBJ2-3, is KAGVTQTPRYLIKTRGQQVTLSCSPISGHRSVSWYQQTPGQGLQFLFEYFSETQRNKGNFPGRFSGRQFSNSRSEMNVSTLELGDSALYLCASSHPDGYTQYFGPGTRLTVL.

The sample holds one count of this clonotype. The chain employs TRBV5-1 and TRBJ2-3; D gene ambiguous. Looked up from germline, CDR1 is SGHRS and CDR2 is YFSETQ. V lost 1 base and J lost 4, with 10 bases in between. The CDR3 has 14 residues. The CDR3 DNA sequence: TGCGCCAGCAGCTTGCGGGCAACTTCAGATACGCAGTATTTT. It specifies CASSLRATSDTQYF.

This clonotype was detected a few times. The chain employs TRBV6-1 and TRBJ1-1, with TRBD1 matching over 10 bases. The germline V gene encodes CDR1 MNHNS and CDR2 SASEGT. The ends lost 3 bases at V and 4 bases at J; junction bases unmatched: 8. The CDR3 is 16 amino acids. The CDR3 nucleotides are TGTGCCAGCAGTGAGGGGACAGGGGCCGGGTTCACTGAAGCTTTCTTT. It yields the protein CASSEGTGAGFTEAFF.

The rearrangement uses TRBV20-1 and TRBJ1-5; D unresolved. V lost 5 bases and J lost 2, with 19 bases in between. Germline V gene lookup returns CDR1 DFQATT and CDR2 SNEGSKA (reference sequence). The CDR3 loop spans 16 amino acids. The CDR3 loop is CSASLIAGEGNQPQHF. CDR3 in DNA: TGCAGTGCTTCCCTCATAGCGGGTGAGGGCAATCAGCCCCAGCATTTT.

There are a few counts of this clonotype. The J gene is TRBJ2-7, the V gene TRBV2; the D gene is possibly TRBD2 (6 bases). This CDR3 is 13 amino acids long. Germline CDR1 is SNHLY and CDR2 is FYNNEI. Trimming took off 7 bases at V and 3 bases at J, with 13 bases between the two ends. As DNA, the CDR3 is TGTGCCAGCACCTCGGGAGAGGACTACGAGCAGTACTTC. This codes for CASTSGEDYEQYF.

The chain couples TRBV10-3 to TRBJ2-7; 9 bases map to TRBD1. Germline trimming cut 4 bases from V and 5 bases from J; bases unmatched to any gene: 6. This CDR3 is 14 amino acids long. The germline CDR1 and CDR2 sequences are ENHRY and SYGVKD. The CDR3 spells CAISGTGVSDEQYF. CDR3 sequence (DNA): TGTGCCATCAGTGGGACAGGGGTCAGCGACGAGCAGTACTTC.

The chain couples TRBV6-1 to TRBJ1-5; weak D call: TRBD1 (5 bases). Germline values: CDR1 MNHNS, CDR2 SASEGT. V lost 6 bases and J 5 bases, leaving 5 bases between the germline ends. The CDR3 is 11 residues long. CDR3 nucleotides: TGTGCCAGCAGACAGGATCAGCCCCAGCATTTT. Its protein is CASRQDQPQHF.

This rearrangement joins TRBV5-1 to TRBJ2-1; D unresolved. Trimming shortened V by 1 base and J by 8 bases, and 10 bases separated the two germline ends. Per germline, CDR1 SGHRS and CDR2 YFSETQ. This CDR3 region has 13 residues. The CDR3 bases are TGCGCCAGCAGCTTGACCAGCTTTGATGAGCAGTTCTTC. It encodes CASSLTSFDEQFF.

This clonotype was seen at least ten times. This chain links TRBV10-1 with TRBJ2-3, with 8 bases lining up with TRBD1. Unmatched junction bases numbered 5, after V lost 4 bases and J lost 5 bases. CDR1 and CDR2 (germline): WNHNN, SYGVQD (reference sequence). The CDR3 totals 14 residues. CDR3 protein: CASSGGGTGDTQYF. The DNA for the CDR3 is TGCGCCAGCAGTGGTGGAGGGACAGGAGATACGCAGTATTTT.

The chain links TRBV7-6 to TRBJ2-1; a weak D match, TRBD2 (5 bases). The ends were cut back, 7 bases at V and 5 bases at J, with 15 bases in the middle. CDR1 is SGHVS and CDR2 is FNYEAQ in the germline V gene. The CDR3 totals 14 residues. CDR3 amino acids: CASTRLGADNEQFF. The CDR3 DNA reads TGTGCCAGCACCCGTTTGGGAGCAGACAATGAGCAGTTCTTC.

This chain links TRBV5-1 with TRBJ2-3; 12 bases line up with TRBD2. CDR1 is SGHRS, CDR2 YFSETQ, per germline. V dropped 2 bases and J dropped 1; count of bases not matched to a gene: 2. CDR3 length: 16 residues. The CDR3 loop is CASSFGTSGRTDTQYF. In DNA, the CDR3 is TGCGCCAGCAGCTTCGGGACTAGCGGGCGCACAGATACGCAGTATTTT. Full variable domain (remainder filled in from reference TRBV5-1 and TRBJ2-3): KAGVTQTPRYLIKTRGQQVTLSCSPISGHRSVSWYQQTPGQGLQFLFEYFSETQRNKGNFPGRFSGRQFSNSRSEMNVSTLELGDSALYLCASSFGTSGRTDTQYFGPGTRLTVL.

The J gene is TRBJ1-5, the V gene TRBV19, with D possibly being TRBD1 (5 bases). The CDR3 is 16 amino acids. The V end was cut by 4 bases, the J end by 2 bases, with 15 bases between. Germline V gene lookup returns CDR1 LNHDA and CDR2 SQIVND (reference sequence). The CDR3 region has the DNA TGTGCCAGTAGTACCCGAACAAGGGGAGGCAATCAGCCCCAGCATTTT. This encodes CASSTRTRGGNQPQHF.

The J gene is TRBJ2-2, the V gene TRBV20-1, with 8 bases lining up with TRBD1. The CDR3 has 14 amino acids. Germline CDR1 is DFQATT and CDR2 is SNEGSKA (reference sequence). V was clipped by 6 bases and J by 4 bases; unmatched bases: 7. CDR3 bases: TGCAGTGCCCTGGGACAGGAGAGCACCGGGGAGCTGTTTTTT. Protein: CSALGQESTGELFF.

The J gene is TRBJ2-2, the V gene TRBV6-1, with 7 nucleotides matching TRBD1. The V and J ends lost 6 bases and 3 bases, in that order; junction bases with no gene match: 4. Looked up from germline, CDR1 is MNHNS and CDR2 is SASEGT. The CDR3 totals 14 residues. CDR3 protein: CASRRQGDTGELFF. In DNA, the CDR3 is TGTGCCAGCAGACGACAGGGAGACACCGGGGAGCTGTTTTTT.

This clonotype occurred a few times. The rearrangement links TRBV15 to TRBJ2-1, with 10 bases fitting TRBD2. The CDR3 extends over 16 amino acids. V gave up 1 base and J gave up 7 bases; unmatched junction bases: 7. Looked up from germline, CDR1 is LNHNV and CDR2 is YYDKDF (reference sequence). In DNA form, the CDR3 reads TGTGCCACCAGCAGAGTCAGCGGGAGGGGAAGTAATGAGCAGTTCTTC. Translation: CATSRVSGRGSNEQFF.

This clonotype was found once. The chain employs TRBV20-1 and TRBJ2-4; 13 positions agree with TRBD2. The CDR3 length is 23 residues. Germline V gene data show CDR1 as DFQATT and CDR2 as SNEGSKA (reference sequence). The V gene end was trimmed by 0 bases and the J gene end by 1 base; junction bases not matched to a gene: 21. The CDR3 nucleotides read TGCAGTGCTAGAGATAAAGGGACAGGGCTACTAGCGGGAGGGAATGGGGCCAAAAACATTCAGTACTTC. The encoded protein is CSARDKGTGLLAGGNGAKNIQYF.

This clonotype has just a few counts. This sequence joins TRBV4-1 and TRBJ2-2, with 7 bases that match TRBD1. Losses at the gene ends were 2 bases for V and 4 bases for J; bases not matched to a gene: 10. Germline V gene lookup returns CDR1 MGHRA and CDR2 YSYEKL. The CDR3 is 17 residues long. CDR3: CASSQIPRQGSTGELFF. The CDR3, as DNA: TGCGCCAGCAGCCAAATTCCCCGACAGGGTAGCACCGGGGAGCTGTTTTTT.